This T cell receptor (beta chain) was sequenced during a study of preoperative IRX-2 immunotherapy in early breast cancer. Generated by immunoSEQ multiplex PCR, the TCRdb table keeps only in-frame clones and is missing some. The data contain tens of thousands of clones, less than 90% of them singletons. The CDR3 contains 14 residues. The ends were cut back, 2 bases at V and 8 bases at J, with 15 bases in the middle. CDR1 is MNHGY, CDR2 SAAAGT, per germline. This sample's treatment: preoperative locoregional IRX-2 cytokine immunotherapy. The receptor comes from a human donor with breast cancer. The sample here was lymph node tissue, taken from a patient treated with IRX-2 immunotherapy. This rearrangement joins TRBV6-8 to TRBJ1-2; D gene unclear. In DNA form, the CDR3 reads TGTGCCAGCAGTTACGGCGGTGGAGGACGCGGCTACACCTTC. It yields the protein CASSYGGGGRGYTF.